This T cell receptor (beta chain) emerged from a study of Ad26.COV2.S vaccination and SARS-CoV-2 variants. This CDR3 is 14 amino acids long. Trimming at V came to 2 bases and at J to 4 bases, leaving 6 bases not matched to a gene. CDR1 and CDR2 from the germline V gene are SQVTM and ANQGSEA. Sequencing was performed with immunoSEQ multiplex PCR; in TCRdb, only in-frame clones are kept and a portion is missing. The sample carries over 85,000 clones, less than 85% recorded once. The sequencing here drew on peripheral blood, taken after recovery from COVID-19. This receptor was taken from a human donor who had recovered from COVID-19. This chain links TRBV29-1 with TRBJ2-7, with 9 positions matching TRBD1. This CDR3 is CSVEIPGQGYEQYF. As DNA, the CDR3 is TGCAGCGTTGAAATTCCGGGACAGGGTTACGAGCAGTACTTC.